The next 27 T cell receptor beta chains were all read from a single sample in a study of T cells in localized non-small cell lung cancer. Repertoires were generated with immunoSEQ multiplex PCR, while TCRdb's copy carries only in-frame clones and drops some. The sample includes under 35,000 clones, around 90% of them seen just once. The input for sequencing was peripheral blood mononuclear cells, taken before any cancer treatment. The receptor set was obtained from a female donor older than 55 with stage II lung adenocarcinoma.

This clone has just one count. V and J are TRBV2 and TRBJ2-7; D may be TRBD1 (5 bases). The CDR3 contains 12 residues. The germline V gene has CDR1 SNHLY and CDR2 FYNNEI. The ends were cut back, 7 bases at V and 6 bases at J, with 13 bases in the middle. The CDR3: CASTLTEFEQYF. In nucleotides, the CDR3 is TGTGCCAGCACCCTGACAGAGTTCGAGCAGTACTTC.

This chain links TRBV19 with TRBJ1-5; D is unclear. CDR1 and CDR2 from the germline V gene are LNHDA and SQIVND (reference sequence). Trimming stripped 11 bases from V and 7 bases from J, with 21 bases between. The CDR3 extends over 14 amino acids. CDR3 sequence: CAREPRKEGQPQHF. In DNA, the CDR3 is TGTGCCCGGGAACCGAGAAAAGAGGGACAGCCCCAGCATTTT.

The chain combines TRBV9 with TRBJ1-5, with TRBD1 matching 7 bases. Unmatched junction bases numbered 2, after V lost 3 bases and J lost 2 bases. This CDR3 comprises 14 residues. Germline V gives CDR1 SGDLS, CDR2 YYNGEE. The CDR3 sequence: CASSATGGNQPQHF. The CDR3, as DNA: TGTGCCAGCAGCGCAACAGGGGGCAATCAGCCCCAGCATTTT.

The J gene is TRBJ2-7, the V gene TRBV19, with 10 bases aligning to TRBD2. With V trimmed by 9 bases and J by 3 bases, 11 bases remained unmatched. This CDR3 spans 15 amino acids. Germline lookup yields CDR1 LNHDA and CDR2 SQIVND (reference sequence). The CDR3 nucleotides are TGTGCCAGCGCAAGGGGGACTAGCGATTACTACGAGCAGTACTTC. Its translation is CASARGTSDYYEQYF.

A single count supports this clone. J is TRBJ1-2 and V is TRBV19, with 7 positions matching TRBD1. Germline assignment: CDR1 LNHDA and CDR2 SQIVND (reference sequence). The CDR3 consists of 14 residues. After removal of 4 bases from V and 6 bases from J, the junction contained 8 bases not matched to a gene. CDR3 coding DNA: TGTGCCAGTAGTACCGAAGACAGGGTCGATGGCTACACCTTC. Its protein product is CASSTEDRVDGYTF.

The V call is TRBV28, the J call TRBJ1-5; the D gene is possibly TRBD1 (5 bases). The V gene lost 4 bases and the J gene lost 2 bases, with 9 bases spanning the gap. This CDR3 has 14 residues. The germline gives CDR1 MDHEN, CDR2 SYDVKM. CDR3 sequence reads: CASSSGGGNQPQHF. In DNA, the CDR3 is TGTGCCAGCAGTTCCGGGGGGGGCAATCAGCCCCAGCATTTT. The variable domain in full, completed from reference TRBV28 and TRBJ1-5, reads DVKVTQSSRYLVKRTGEKVFLECVQDMDHENMFWYRQDPGLGLRLIYFSYDVKMKEKGDIPEGYSVSREKKERFSLILESASTNQTSMYLCASSSGGGNQPQHFGDGTRLSIL.

This clone was counted once. The chain is built from TRBV21-1 and TRBJ2-3; the D call in the table, TRBD2, was not verified against the DNA. TRBV21-1 is a pseudogene segment. The CDR3 has 15 residues. This chain's CDR3 is CASSPGDASTDTQYF. The DNA for the CDR3 is TGTGCCAGCAGCCCGGGGGACGCCAGCACAGATACGCAGTATTTT.

The V gene is TRBV5-1, the J gene TRBJ2-1; 9 bases map to TRBD1. The germline V gene encodes CDR1 SGHRS and CDR2 YFSETQ. This CDR3 spans 18 amino acids. V was pared by 4 bases and J by 9 bases, with 20 bases of the junction left unmatched. The CDR3 is CASSLDRGLTRLDSEQFF. The CDR3 DNA follows: TGCGCCAGCAGCCTGGACAGGGGATTAACACGTTTAGATAGTGAGCAGTTCTTC.

Regarding this clone: A read error may account for a junction end that differs from germline. The chain joins TRBV5-1 to TRBJ2-7; maybe TRBD1 (7 bases). Per germline, CDR1 SGHRS and CDR2 YFSETQ. The CDR3 is made up of 13 amino acids. CDR3 in DNA: TGTGCCAGCAGCCGGCGGAGGGGGCTCGAGCAGTACTTC. It yields the protein CASSRRRGLEQYF.

This clone was detected only once. This chain links TRBV5-4 with TRBJ1-4; no definite D call. With 6 bases removed from V and 0 bases from J, the gap between germline ends came to 18 bases. In germline, CDR1 is SGHNT, CDR2 YYREEE (reference sequence). The CDR3 loop spans 17 amino acids. The chain's CDR3 is CASTPDRRVATNEKLFF. CDR3 nucleotides: TGTGCCAGCACTCCGGACCGAAGGGTTGCAACTAATGAAAAACTGTTTTTT.

The V gene is TRBV29-1, the J gene TRBJ1-5; 7 nucleotides agree with TRBD1. The CDR3 contains 15 residues. Germline lookup yields CDR1 SQVTM and CDR2 ANQGSEA. J gave up 0 bases and V 7 bases, and 9 bases lay outside the gene matches. The CDR3, as DNA: TGCAGCGCTCGGGACAGCCCTTATAGCAATCAGCCCCAGCATTTT. Its translation is CSARDSPYSNQPQHF.

The chain joins TRBV28 to TRBJ1-2; D is uncertain. Germline CDR1 reads MDHEN; CDR2 reads SYDVKM. Deletions cut 3 bases from V and 5 bases from J, with 16 bases between. The CDR3 length is 15 residues. The CDR3: CASSLSGMESYGYTF. CDR3 coding DNA: TGTGCCAGCAGTTTGTCAGGCATGGAGTCGTATGGCTACACCTTC.

The chain employs TRBV5-8 and TRBJ1-2; TRBD1 matches at 8 bases. Trimming at V came to 2 bases and at J to 2 bases, leaving 5 bases not matched to a gene. Per the germline V gene, CDR1 is SGHTS and CDR2 is YDEGEE. The CDR3 loop spans 15 amino acids. CDR3 bases: TGTGCCAGCAGCTTCAAGGACAGGGTAAACTATGGCTACACCTTC. Amino acids: CASSFKDRVNYGYTF.

This clone was seen once. The V gene is TRBV15, the J gene TRBJ2-7; maybe TRBD2 (5 bases). Germline V gene data show CDR1 as LNHNV and CDR2 as YYDKDF (reference sequence). V was pared by 1 base and J by 6 bases, with 10 bases between. The CDR3 covers 13 residues. CDR3 coding DNA: TGTGCCACCAGCAGAGTTCGAGGGTCCGAGCAGTACTTC. Translating it yields CATSRVRGSEQYF.

This clone was seen once. This chain links TRBV5-1 with TRBJ1-2, with TRBD1 as a possible D gene (6 bases). This CDR3 is 12 amino acids long. The ends were cut back, 4 bases at V and 5 bases at J, with 9 bases in the middle. Germline values: CDR1 SGHRS, CDR2 YFSETQ. The CDR3 region is CASSLTGYGYTF. The CDR3, as DNA: TGCGCCAGCAGCCTAACAGGGTATGGCTACACCTTC.

The DNA of the CDR3 is TGCGCCAGCAGCCAAGATACGGCGGGTGCGTTATATGGCTACACCTTC. Translating it yields CASSQDTAGALYGYTF. The chain is built from TRBV4-3 and TRBJ1-2; D gene ambiguous. V lost 0 bases to trimming and J lost 5 bases, with 16 bases between them. Germline V gives CDR1 LGHNA, CDR2 YSLEER. The CDR3 is 16 amino acids.

V usage is TRBV19 and J usage is TRBJ2-5; 9 bases align to TRBD1. V shed 4 bases, J shed 0 bases, and the junction held 0 bases outside the gene matches. Per germline, CDR1 LNHDA and CDR2 SQIVND (reference sequence). CDR3 size: 14 residues. The CDR3 DNA reads TGTGCCAGTAGTAGGACAGGGGACCAAGAGACCCAGTACTTC. Amino acid sequence: CASSRTGDQETQYF.

The J gene is TRBJ2-3, the V gene TRBV5-1; 7 positions match TRBD1. The J segment lost 2 bases and the V segment lost 7 bases, leaving 10 bases of the junction unmatched. The CDR3 totals 15 residues. Germline V gives CDR1 SGHRS, CDR2 YFSETQ. Here the CDR3 DNA reads TGCGCCAGCCAGTTCCGGGACAGCTACACAGATACGCAGTATTTT. This translates into CASQFRDSYTDTQYF.

V usage is TRBV7-2 and J usage is TRBJ1-2; 11 nucleotides agree with TRBD1. The CDR3 contains 16 residues. Germline V lookup: CDR1 SGHTA, CDR2 FQGNSA. The trim removed 3 bases at V and 7 bases at J, leaving 10 bases unmatched. The CDR3 here is CASSFRSLGQGAGYTF. DNA for the CDR3: TGTGCCAGCAGCTTTCGGTCGTTAGGACAGGGGGCTGGCTACACCTTC. The variable domain in full, completed from reference TRBV7-2 and TRBJ1-2, reads GAGVSQSPSNKVTEKGKDVELRCDPISGHTALYWYRQSLGQGLEFLIYFQGNSAPDKSGLPSDRFSAERTGGSVSTLTIQRTQQEDSAVYLCASSFRSLGQGAGYTFGSGTRLTVV.

The rearrangement links TRBV4-2 to TRBJ1-1; D is possibly TRBD1 (6 bases). Germline V gives CDR1 LGHNA, CDR2 YNFKEQ. CDR3 length equals 13 residues. V gave up 5 bases and J gave up 6 bases, with 13 bases separating them. In nucleotides, the CDR3 is TGTGCCAGCAGCTCCTCCTCAGGGGCTGAAGCTTTCTTT. It encodes CASSSSSGAEAFF.

The chain joins TRBV6-4 to TRBJ2-3; a weak D match, TRBD2 (5 bases). The V gene's germline CDR1 is MRHNA and CDR2 SNTAGT. This CDR3 is built from 15 residues. Deletions cut 3 bases from V and 6 bases from J, with 16 bases between. CDR3 protein: CASSESRSGRDTQYF. For the CDR3, the DNA is TGTGCCAGCAGTGAGTCCAGGAGCGGAAGGGATACGCAGTATTTT.

The rearrangement links TRBV7-9 to TRBJ1-5; no definite D call. This CDR3 is built from 14 residues. Trimming stripped 5 bases from V and 3 bases from J, with 11 bases between. Germline V gene sequence: CDR1 SEHNR, CDR2 FQNEAQ (reference sequence). CDR3 nucleotides: TGTGCCAGCAGCCCGGATCTTCCCAATCAGCCCCAGCATTTT. Amino acid sequence: CASSPDLPNQPQHF.

The J gene is TRBJ2-3, the V gene TRBV28; 7 positions match TRBD1. The V gene's germline CDR1 is MDHEN and CDR2 SYDVKM. CDR3 length: 15 amino acids. V lost 3 bases and J lost 0; bases outside the gene matches: 3. The CDR3 spells CASSFETGSTDTQYF. The CDR3 DNA sequence: TGTGCCAGCAGTTTTGAGACAGGGAGCACAGATACGCAGTATTTT.

The V gene is TRBV7-2, the J gene TRBJ1-5; D gene ambiguous. This CDR3 contains 13 residues. Trimming took off 3 bases at V and 3 bases at J, with 6 bases between the two ends. Germline CDR1 reads SGHTA; CDR2 reads FQGNSA. CDR3 bases: TGTGCCAGCAGCTTTAGGGCCAATCAGCCCCAGCATTTT. Translating it yields CASSFRANQPQHF.

The chain has TRBV28 and TRBJ2-7; 7 bases agree with TRBD2. This CDR3 spans 16 amino acids. V dropped 5 bases and J dropped 6; count of bases not matched to a gene: 16. Germline V gene lookup returns CDR1 MDHEN and CDR2 SYDVKM. The CDR3 reads CASSLPWTSSVREQYF. CDR3 DNA: TGTGCCAGCAGTCTGCCCTGGACTAGTAGTGTACGCGAGCAGTACTTC.

The J gene is TRBJ2-7, the V gene TRBV9; D not certain. The CDR3 is made up of 13 amino acids. The germline V gene encodes CDR1 SGDLS and CDR2 YYNGEE. V lost 0 bases and J 6 bases, leaving 10 bases between the germline ends. The CDR3 nucleotides are TGTGCCAGCAGCGTAGATCTGGAAGGCGAGCAGTACTTC. It specifies CASSVDLEGEQYF.

The rearrangement uses TRBV2 and TRBJ2-2; the D is unclear. The germline V gene has CDR1 SNHLY and CDR2 FYNNEI. The CDR3 runs to 14 residues. Trimming shortened V by 1 base and J by 5 bases, and 8 bases separated the two germline ends. The CDR3 sequence is CASSEVRATGELFF. In DNA form, the CDR3 reads TGTGCCAGCAGTGAAGTTCGCGCTACCGGGGAGCTGTTTTTT. The full variable domain, completed using reference TRBV2 and TRBJ2-2, is EPEVTQTPSHQVTQMGQEVILRCVPISNHLYFYWYRQILGQKVEFLVSFYNNEISEKSEIFDDQFSVERPDGSNFTLKIRSTKLEDSAMYFCASSEVRATGELFFGEGSRLTVL.